A single sample is the source of the 18 T cell receptor beta chains below, sequenced in a study of blood T cell repertoires in COVID-19. Measured with immunoSEQ multiplex PCR; TCRdb has only the in-frame clones, and not every one. Found here are tens of thousands of clones, around 87% of them singletons; the top ten hold roughly 4%. Sequencing was done on a sample of peripheral blood. Every receptor here comes from a woman older than 75 with active or convalescent COVID-19.

The rearrangement links TRBV19 to TRBJ1-5, with a possible D match to TRBD1 (5 bases). V shed 6 bases and J shed 0 bases, with 12 bases lying between them. CDR3 length: 15 amino acids. The germline V gene encodes CDR1 LNHDA and CDR2 SQIVND (reference sequence). CDR3 DNA: TGTGCCAGTAGCCCAGGGAAATATAGCAATCAGCCCCAGCATTTT. Translated: CASSPGKYSNQPQHF.

The CDR3, as DNA: TGTGCCAGCAGTAGGCGGACAGGGCTTTTTGAAAAACTGTTTTTT. Encoded protein: CASSRRTGLFEKLFF. The chain links TRBV6-5 to TRBJ1-4, with 8 bases identical to TRBD1. The V and J ends lost 5 bases and 7 bases, in that order; junction bases with no gene match: 9. This CDR3 region has 15 residues. The germline V gene encodes CDR1 MNHEY and CDR2 SVGAGI.

This chain uses TRBV27 with TRBJ2-5; D ambiguous. V was cut by 4 bases and J by 2 bases, with 11 bases left in between. Germline loops: CDR1 MNHEY, CDR2 SMNVEV (reference sequence). CDR3 length: 14 amino acids. This CDR3 reads CASSYRRNQETQYF. CDR3 DNA sequence: TGTGCCAGCAGTTATCGTAGAAATCAAGAGACCCAGTACTTC.

J is TRBJ2-2 and V is TRBV6-4, with a possible D match to TRBD1 (5 bases). The CDR3 consists of 12 residues. Per germline, CDR1 MRHNA and CDR2 SNTAGT. V was clipped by 8 bases and J by 6 bases, with 10 bases between them. CDR3 nucleotide sequence: TGTGCCAGCGCCAGGGTTCCCGGGGAGCTGTTTTTT. It translates to CASARVPGELFF.

J is TRBJ1-5 and V is TRBV28; maybe TRBD1 (5 bases). V was clipped by 4 bases and J by 4 bases, with 17 bases between them. This CDR3 contains 16 residues. CDR1 is MDHEN, CDR2 SYDVKM, per germline. As DNA, the CDR3 is TGTGCCAGCAGTTCCCCCCTAAGGGGCCTAAATCAGCCCCAGCATTTT. As protein: CASSSPLRGLNQPQHF.

The gene calls are TRBV3-1 (or the pseudogene TRBV3-2) and TRBJ1-2; D is perhaps TRBD1 (6 bases). CDR1 is LGHDT and CDR2 is YNNKEL in the germline V gene (reference sequence). The CDR3 runs 13 residues. Trimming took 2 bases from V and 8 from J, leaving 12 bases between them. CDR3 sequence: CASSQPGVRGYTF. CDR3 bases: TGTGCCAGCAGCCAACCAGGGGTTAGAGGCTACACCTTC.

This rearrangement joins TRBV6-2 or TRBV6-3 to TRBJ1-5; TRBD1 might be the D (5 bases). CDR3 size: 13 residues. The ends were cut back, 4 bases at V and 4 bases at J, with 8 bases in the middle. Germline loops: CDR1 MNHEY, CDR2 SVGEGT. The CDR3 sequence is CASSFQGNQPQHF. CDR3 bases: TGTGCCAGCAGTTTTCAGGGAAATCAGCCCCAGCATTTT.

The chain couples TRBV10-3 to TRBJ2-7; 11 bases are a match to TRBD2. Trimming at V came to 3 bases and at J to 6 bases, leaving 10 bases not matched to a gene. The CDR3 covers 16 residues. CDR1 and CDR2 (germline): ENHRY, SYGVKD. CDR3 sequence (DNA): TGTGCCATCAGTGATACTAGCGGGAGTAGTCTCCCCGAGCAGTACTTC. Translating gives CAISDTSGSSLPEQYF.

This clone was observed a handful of times. V is TRBV6-2 or TRBV6-3 and J is TRBJ1-2; D might be TRBD1 (6 bases). CDR1 and CDR2 (germline): MNHEY, SVGEGT. Trimming stripped 5 bases from V and 8 bases from J, with 24 bases between. The CDR3 is made up of 16 amino acids. The CDR3 DNA is TGTGCCAGCAGTACCTTTGGGGGCCGTGGCCTGGGAGGCTACACCTTC. Translation: CASSTFGGRGLGGYTF.

The rearrangement joins TRBV11-2 to TRBJ1-1, with D possibly TRBD1 on 6 matching bases. V was clipped by 3 bases and J by 1 base, with 9 bases between them. This CDR3 has 14 residues. Looked up from germline, CDR1 is SGHAT and CDR2 is FQNNGV. CDR3 in amino acids: CASSFSTGNTEAFF. The CDR3 nucleotides are TGTGCCAGCAGCTTCTCGACAGGGAACACTGAAGCTTTCTTT.

V gene TRBV19 combines with J gene TRBJ1-5; TRBD1 agrees at 9 bases. Germline CDR1 and CDR2: LNHDA and SQIVND (reference sequence). The CDR3 consists of 14 residues. V was pared by 4 bases and J by 7 bases, with 5 bases of the junction left unmatched. CDR3 sequence: CASSTTGGRQPQHF. CDR3 nucleotide sequence: TGTGCCAGTAGTACAACAGGGGGCCGACAGCCCCAGCATTTT.

This chain uses TRBV7-9 with TRBJ2-5; 9 bases fit TRBD2. This CDR3 is built from 14 residues. The germline CDR1 and CDR2 sequences are SEHNR and FQNEAQ (reference sequence). Trimming at V came to 5 bases and at J to 3 bases, leaving 4 bases not matched to a gene. CDR3: CASSPGLAEETQYF. The CDR3 DNA follows: TGTGCCAGCAGCCCGGGACTAGCAGAAGAGACCCAGTACTTC.

The chain joins TRBV12-1 to TRBJ1-2; TRBD1, the D gene given by the table, was not confirmed from the DNA. TRBV12-1 constitutes a pseudogene. The CDR3 runs to 15 residues. In DNA, the CDR3 is TGTGCCAGCAGCTTTAAGGCAGGGCGGCTCGGTGGCTACACCTTC. The encoded protein is CASSFKAGRLGGYTF.

V and J are TRBV19 and TRBJ2-3; 8 bases fit TRBD2. This CDR3 comprises 15 residues. Losses at the gene ends were 7 bases for V and 8 bases for J; bases not matched to a gene: 14. CDR1 and CDR2 (germline): LNHDA, SQIVND (reference sequence). The CDR3 DNA reads TGTGCCAGTACCCGTAGCGGGATCCCCGGAGGTACGCAGTATTTT. Protein sequence: CASTRSGIPGGTQYF.

V and J are TRBV5-1 and TRBJ2-1, with TRBD1 matching 7 bases. The CDR3 contains 15 residues. Germline CDR1 and CDR2: SGHRS and YFSETQ. V lost 4 bases to trimming and J lost 3 bases; unmatched junction nucleotides: 7. The CDR3 nucleotides are TGCGCCAGCAGCCTCCGGGACAGCAGCTACAATGAGCAGTTCTTC. Translation gives CASSLRDSSYNEQFF.

The chain is built from TRBV7-2 and TRBJ1-3, with D maybe TRBD1 (5 bases). This CDR3 contains 12 residues. V was pared by 2 bases and J by 7 bases, with 6 bases between. Germline CDR1 SGHTA, CDR2 FQGNSA. Written as DNA, the CDR3 is TGTGCCAGCAGCTTATCAGGGAACACCATATATTTT. This gives the protein CASSLSGNTIYF.

J is TRBJ1-5 and V is TRBV9; no definite D call. Germline V gives CDR1 SGDLS, CDR2 YYNGEE. The CDR3 has 18 amino acids. The V and J ends lost 4 bases and 1 base respectively, with 21 bases between them. CDR3 bases: TGTGCCAGCAGCTCGCCCTGGAACGGGGTGGAGAGCAATCAGCCCCAGCATTTT. This translates into CASSSPWNGVESNQPQHF. Full variable domain (outside the CDR3, taken from reference TRBV9 and TRBJ1-5): DSGVTQTPKHLITATGQRVTLRCSPRSGDLSVYWYQQSLDQGLQFLIQYYNGEERAKGNILERFSAQQFPDLHSELNLSSLELGDSALYFCASSSPWNGVESNQPQHFGDGTRLSIL.

The chain links TRBV6-5 to TRBJ1-2, with 7 bases that match TRBD1. The CDR3 covers 15 residues. The ends lost 6 bases at V and 6 bases at J; junction bases unmatched: 13. Looked up from germline, CDR1 is MNHEY and CDR2 is SVGAGI. The CDR3 DNA sequence: TGTGCCAGCAGCTTCCGGGACAGTGGAATGGATGGCTACACCTTC. Protein sequence: CASSFRDSGMDGYTF.